The rows below give T cell receptor beta chains drawn from one sample of a study of beta chain features in type 1 diabetes. Clones were read by immunoSEQ multiplex PCR, and TCRdb kept only the in-frame ones, dropping some. The table records about 340,000 clones, roughly 8% of them present only once. Sequenced: central memory CD4+ T cells from blood. The receptors originated from a woman younger than 30 in good health. Each CDR3 is given without its conserved first and last residue. The D gene is left open where the match is weak.

TRBV6-1	-	12	TRBJ2-5	ASTISGGQETQY
TRBV5-4	-	12	TRBJ2-5	ASSLTSDQETQY
TRBV11-1	TRBD1	12	TRBJ2-5	ASSPGQGTETQY
TRBV28	-	11	TRBJ2-5	ASSPVYQETQY
TRBV15	-	16	TRBJ1-5	ATSRESRAGAGRQPQH
TRBV10-3	TRBD1	12	TRBJ1-5	AIREGQGNLPLH
TRBV6-1	TRBD1	11	TRBJ2-1	ASTRGQDNEQF
TRBV7-6	TRBD1	16	TRBJ2-5	ASSGGRGTGVIQETQY
TRBV10-3	-	12	TRBJ2-7	AISESIRRYEQY
TRBV23-1	-	17	TRBJ2-7	CPKGPKTIRAVDYYEQY
TRBV5-1	TRBD2	12	TRBJ2-2	ATRLAVNTGELF